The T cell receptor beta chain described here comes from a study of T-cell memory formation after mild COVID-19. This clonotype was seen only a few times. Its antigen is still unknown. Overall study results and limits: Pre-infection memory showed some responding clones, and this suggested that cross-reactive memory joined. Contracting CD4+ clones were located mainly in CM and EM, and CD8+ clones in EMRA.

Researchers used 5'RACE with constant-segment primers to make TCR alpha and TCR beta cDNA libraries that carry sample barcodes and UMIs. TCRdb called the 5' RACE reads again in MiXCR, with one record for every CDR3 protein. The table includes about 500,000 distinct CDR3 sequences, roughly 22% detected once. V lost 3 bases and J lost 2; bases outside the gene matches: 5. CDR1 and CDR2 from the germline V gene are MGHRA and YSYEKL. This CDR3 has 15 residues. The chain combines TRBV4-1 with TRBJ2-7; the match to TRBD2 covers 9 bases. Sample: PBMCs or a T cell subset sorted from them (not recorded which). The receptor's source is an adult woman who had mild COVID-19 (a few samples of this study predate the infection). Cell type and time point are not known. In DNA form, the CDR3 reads TGCGCCAGCAGCCAGGCGACTAGCGGAGCCTACGAGCAGTACTTC. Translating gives CASSQATSGAYEQYF.